This T cell receptor beta chain stems from a study of control samples from healthy donors and cancer patients. Deletions cut 3 bases from V and 9 bases from J, with 21 bases between. CDR1 and CDR2 (germline): MDHEN, SYDVKM. The CDR3 has 15 residues. Clones were sequenced by immunoSEQ multiplex PCR, and TCRdb holds only the in-frame ones, with some missing. The table includes around 250,000 clones, over 75% detected once. Sequencing was carried out using PBMCs. The V and J genes are TRBV28 and TRBJ2-7; D possibly corresponds to TRBD1 (6 bases). This TCR derives from a woman aged 55-70 years with lung cancer. CDR3 in amino acids: CASSFHTGPTLLQYF. The DNA of the CDR3 is TGTGCCAGCAGTTTCCATACAGGGCCCACCTTGTTGCAGTACTTC. The variable domain in full, completed from reference TRBV28 and TRBJ2-7, reads DVKVTQSSRYLVKRTGEKVFLECVQDMDHENMFWYRQDPGLGLRLIYFSYDVKMKEKGDIPEGYSVSREKKERFSLILESASTNQTSMYLCASSFHTGPTLLQYFGPGTRLTVT.